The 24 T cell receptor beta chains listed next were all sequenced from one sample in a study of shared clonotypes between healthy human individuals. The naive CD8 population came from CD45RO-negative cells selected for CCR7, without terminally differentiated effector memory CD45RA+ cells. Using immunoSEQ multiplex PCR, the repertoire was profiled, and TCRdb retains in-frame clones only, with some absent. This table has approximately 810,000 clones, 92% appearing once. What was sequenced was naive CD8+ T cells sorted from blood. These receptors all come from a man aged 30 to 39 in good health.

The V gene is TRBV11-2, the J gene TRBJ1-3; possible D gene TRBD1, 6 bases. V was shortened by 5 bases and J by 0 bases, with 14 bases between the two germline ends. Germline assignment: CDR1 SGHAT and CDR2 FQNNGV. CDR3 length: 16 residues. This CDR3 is CASSPAGHTSGNTIYF. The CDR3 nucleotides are TGTGCCAGCAGCCCCGCGGGACATACCTCTGGAAACACCATATATTTT.

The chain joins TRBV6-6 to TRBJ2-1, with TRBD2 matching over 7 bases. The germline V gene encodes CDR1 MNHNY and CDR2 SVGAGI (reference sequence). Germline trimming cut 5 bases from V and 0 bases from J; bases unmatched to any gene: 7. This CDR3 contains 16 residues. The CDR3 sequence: CASSTTGGASYNEQFF. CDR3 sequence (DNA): TGTGCCAGCAGTACCACGGGGGGAGCCTCCTACAATGAGCAGTTCTTC.

This CDR3 is CATSRDRRASAGNEQFF. CDR3 DNA: TGTGCCACCAGCAGAGATCGGAGGGCGAGCGCGGGCAATGAGCAGTTCTTC. V is TRBV15 and J is TRBJ2-1, with D possibly matching TRBD2 (6 bases). Deletions cut 0 bases from V and 6 bases from J, with 18 bases between. This CDR3 spans 17 amino acids. CDR1 and CDR2 from the germline V gene are LNHNV and YYDKDF (reference sequence).

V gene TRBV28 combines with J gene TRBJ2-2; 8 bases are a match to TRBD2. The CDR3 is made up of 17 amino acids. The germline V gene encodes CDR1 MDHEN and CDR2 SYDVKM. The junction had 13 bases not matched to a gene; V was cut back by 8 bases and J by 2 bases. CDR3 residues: CASESGREGLNTGELFF. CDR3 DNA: TGTGCCAGCGAGTCCGGGAGGGAAGGGCTTAACACCGGGGAGCTGTTTTTT.

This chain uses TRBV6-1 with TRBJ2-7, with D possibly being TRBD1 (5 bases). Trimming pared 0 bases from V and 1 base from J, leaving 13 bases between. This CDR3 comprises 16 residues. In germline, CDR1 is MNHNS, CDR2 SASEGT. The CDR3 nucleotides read TGTGCCAGCAGTGAAGCACTGGGCAGGGCGTCCTACGAGCAGTACTTC. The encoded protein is CASSEALGRASYEQYF.

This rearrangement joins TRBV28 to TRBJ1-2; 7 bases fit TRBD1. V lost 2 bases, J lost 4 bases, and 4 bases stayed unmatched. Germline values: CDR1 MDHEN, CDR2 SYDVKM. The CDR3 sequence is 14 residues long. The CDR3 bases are TGTGCCAGCAGTTTAGCGGGACAGATCTATGGCTACACCTTC. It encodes CASSLAGQIYGYTF.

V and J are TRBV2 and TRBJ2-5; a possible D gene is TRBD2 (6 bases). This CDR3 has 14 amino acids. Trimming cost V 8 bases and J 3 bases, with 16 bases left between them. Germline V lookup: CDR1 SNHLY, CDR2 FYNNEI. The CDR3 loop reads CASCGAGAKETQYF. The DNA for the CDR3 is TGTGCCAGCTGCGGGGCCGGGGCCAAAGAGACCCAGTACTTC.

CDR3 nucleotides: TGTGCCAGCAGCCTCCTCAAAGGGACTAGCGGTATAGATACGCAGTATTTT. Translation gives CASSLLKGTSGIDTQYF. This sequence joins TRBV7-9 and TRBJ2-3; 11 bases are shared with TRBD2. Looked up from germline, CDR1 is SEHNR and CDR2 is FQNEAQ (reference sequence). The trim removed 5 bases at V and 5 bases at J, leaving 12 bases unmatched. The CDR3 spans 17 residues.

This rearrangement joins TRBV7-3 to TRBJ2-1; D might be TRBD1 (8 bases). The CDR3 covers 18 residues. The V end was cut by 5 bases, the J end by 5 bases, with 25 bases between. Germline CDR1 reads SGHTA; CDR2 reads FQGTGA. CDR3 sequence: CASSPRAGTGKEDNEQFF. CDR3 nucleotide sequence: TGTGCCAGCAGCCCACGAGCGGGGACAGGAAAAGAGGACAATGAGCAGTTCTTC.

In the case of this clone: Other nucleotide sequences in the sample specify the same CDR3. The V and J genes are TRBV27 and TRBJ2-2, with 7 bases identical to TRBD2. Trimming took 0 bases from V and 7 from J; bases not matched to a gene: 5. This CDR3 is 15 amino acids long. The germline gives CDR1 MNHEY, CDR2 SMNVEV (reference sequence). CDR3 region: CASSLSVGGSGELFF. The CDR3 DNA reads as TGTGCCAGCAGTTTATCTGTCGGGGGGAGCGGGGAGCTGTTTTTT.

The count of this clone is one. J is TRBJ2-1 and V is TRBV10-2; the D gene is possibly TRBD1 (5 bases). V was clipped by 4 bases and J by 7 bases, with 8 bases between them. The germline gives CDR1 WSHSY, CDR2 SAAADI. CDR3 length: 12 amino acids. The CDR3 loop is CASSGQGNEQFF. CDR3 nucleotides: TGCGCCAGCAGTGGGCAGGGAAATGAGCAGTTCTTC.

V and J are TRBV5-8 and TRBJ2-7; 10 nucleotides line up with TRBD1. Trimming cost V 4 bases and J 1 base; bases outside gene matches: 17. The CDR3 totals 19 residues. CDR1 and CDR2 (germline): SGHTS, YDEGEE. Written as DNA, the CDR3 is TGTGCCAGCAGCGTTCGGGACTCCTGGGGACAGGGGAAGTCCTACGAGCAGTACTTC. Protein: CASSVRDSWGQGKSYEQYF.

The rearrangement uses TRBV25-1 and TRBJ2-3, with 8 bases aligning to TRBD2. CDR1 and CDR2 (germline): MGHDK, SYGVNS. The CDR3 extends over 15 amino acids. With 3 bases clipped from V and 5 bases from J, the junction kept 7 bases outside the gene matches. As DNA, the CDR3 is TGTGCCAGCAGTGATGCAGCGGGAGTTGGAGATACGCAGTATTTT. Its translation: CASSDAAGVGDTQYF.

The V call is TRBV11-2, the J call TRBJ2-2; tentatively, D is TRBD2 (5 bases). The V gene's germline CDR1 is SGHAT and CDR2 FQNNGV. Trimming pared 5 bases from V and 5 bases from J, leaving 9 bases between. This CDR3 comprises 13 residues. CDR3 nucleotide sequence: TGTGCCAGCAGCAGCGGACTTACCGGGGAGCTGTTTTTT. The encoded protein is CASSSGLTGELFF.

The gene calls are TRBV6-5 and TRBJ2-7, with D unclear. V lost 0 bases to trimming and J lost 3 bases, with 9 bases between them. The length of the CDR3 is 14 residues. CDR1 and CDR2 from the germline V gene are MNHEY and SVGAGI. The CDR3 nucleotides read TGTGCCAGCAGTTACTCCGGACGCGACTACGAGCAGTACTTC. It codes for CASSYSGRDYEQYF.

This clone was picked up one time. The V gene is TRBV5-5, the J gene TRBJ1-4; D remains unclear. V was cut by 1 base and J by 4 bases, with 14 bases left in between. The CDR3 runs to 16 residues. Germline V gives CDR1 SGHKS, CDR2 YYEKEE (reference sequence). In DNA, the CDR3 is TGTGCCAGCAGCTTGAGGACGGCGGAGATTAATGAAAAACTGTTTTTT. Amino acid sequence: CASSLRTAEINEKLFF. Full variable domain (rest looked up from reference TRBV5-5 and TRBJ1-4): DAGVTQSPTHLIKTRGQQVTLRCSPISGHKSVSWYQQVLGQGPQFIFQYYEKEERGRGNFPDRFSARQFPNYSSELNVNALLLGDSALYLCASSLRTAEINEKLFFGSGTQLSVL.

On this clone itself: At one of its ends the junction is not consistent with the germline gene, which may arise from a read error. The CDR3 is CASISANTGELFF. The CDR3 region has the DNA TGTGCTAGCATCAGCGCGAACACCGGGGAGCTGTTTTTT. The gene calls are TRBV7-7 and TRBJ2-2; D is unclear. This CDR3 is built from 13 residues. Looked up from germline, CDR1 is SSHAT and CDR2 is FNYEAQ (reference sequence).

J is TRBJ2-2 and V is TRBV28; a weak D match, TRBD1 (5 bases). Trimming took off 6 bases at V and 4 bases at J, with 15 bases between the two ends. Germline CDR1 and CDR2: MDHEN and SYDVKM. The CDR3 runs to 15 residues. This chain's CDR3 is CASSTDRQFTGELFF. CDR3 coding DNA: TGTGCCAGCAGCACCGATCGACAGTTCACCGGGGAGCTGTTTTTT.

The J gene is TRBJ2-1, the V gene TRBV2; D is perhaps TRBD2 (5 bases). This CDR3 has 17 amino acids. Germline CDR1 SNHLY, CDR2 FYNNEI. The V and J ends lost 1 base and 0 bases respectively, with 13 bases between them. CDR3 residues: CASSEGVPGSSYNEQFF. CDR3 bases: TGTGCCAGCAGTGAAGGAGTTCCGGGAAGCTCCTACAATGAGCAGTTCTTC.

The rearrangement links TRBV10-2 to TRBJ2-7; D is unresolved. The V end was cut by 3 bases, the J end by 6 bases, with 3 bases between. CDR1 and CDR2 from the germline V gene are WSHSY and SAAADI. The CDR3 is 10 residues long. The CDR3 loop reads CASSDVEQYF. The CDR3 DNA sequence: TGCGCCAGCAGTGACGTCGAGCAGTACTTC.

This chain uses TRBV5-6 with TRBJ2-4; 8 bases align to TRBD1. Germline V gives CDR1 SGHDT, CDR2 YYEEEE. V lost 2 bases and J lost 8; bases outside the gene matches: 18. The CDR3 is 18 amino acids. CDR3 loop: CASSFFTDRGLPNDIQYF. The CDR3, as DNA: TGTGCCAGCAGCTTTTTTACTGACAGGGGATTGCCGAATGACATTCAGTACTTC. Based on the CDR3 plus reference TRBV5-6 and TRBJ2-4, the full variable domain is DAGVTQSPTHLIKTRGQQVTLRCSPKSGHDTVSWYQQALGQGPQFIFQYYEEEERQRGNFPDRFSGHQFPNYSSELNVNALLLGDSALYLCASSFFTDRGLPNDIQYFGAGTRLSVL.

DNA for the CDR3: TGTGCCAGCAGCGACCCTGGGTACGAGCAGTACTTC. The encoded protein is CASSDPGYEQYF. The rearrangement joins TRBV5-4 to TRBJ2-7; no clear D gene. CDR1 SGHNT and CDR2 YYREEE come from the germline V gene (reference sequence). V was clipped by 4 bases and J by 4 bases, with 9 bases between them. This CDR3 spans 12 amino acids.

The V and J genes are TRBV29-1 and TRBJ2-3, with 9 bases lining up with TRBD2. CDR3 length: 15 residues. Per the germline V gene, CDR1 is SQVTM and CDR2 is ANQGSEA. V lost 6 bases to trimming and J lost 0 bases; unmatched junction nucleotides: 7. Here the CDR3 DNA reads TGCAGCGTCTGGGCTAGCGGGGCTAGCACAGATACGCAGTATTTT. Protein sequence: CSVWASGASTDTQYF.

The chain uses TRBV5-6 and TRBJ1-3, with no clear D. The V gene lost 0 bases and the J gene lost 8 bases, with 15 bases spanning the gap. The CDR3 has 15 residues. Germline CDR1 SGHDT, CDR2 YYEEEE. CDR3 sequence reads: CASSLVAEERYTIYF. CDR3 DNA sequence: TGTGCCAGCAGCTTGGTAGCGGAGGAGAGGTACACCATATATTTT. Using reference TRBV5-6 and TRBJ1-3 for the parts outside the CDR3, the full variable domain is DAGVTQSPTHLIKTRGQQVTLRCSPKSGHDTVSWYQQALGQGPQFIFQYYEEEERQRGNFPDRFSGHQFPNYSSELNVNALLLGDSALYLCASSLVAEERYTIYFGEGSWLTVV.